This note documents a single TCR beta chain sequence. What it recognizes is unknown. Sequenced by immunoSEQ multiplex PCR; TCRdb stores in-frame clones only, minus some. The sample yields tens of thousands of clones, approximately 86% seen once. The sample comes from a study of T cells in localized non-small cell lung cancer. Overall study findings and caveats: Owing to sequencing of a solitary tumor region, heterogeneity cannot be discounted. Appearances in adjacent lung were noted for a median approximately 52 of the top 100 tumor clones.

The sample was peripheral blood, taken before any cancer treatment. The receptor was isolated from a man between 40 and 69 years old with stage I lung adenocarcinoma.

The CDR3 DNA follows: TGTGCCAGCAGCCCAGACAGGGGGCATGTCTACGAGCAGTACTTC. This encodes CASSPDRGHVYEQYF. The chain has TRBV7-2 and TRBJ2-7, with TRBD1 identical over 10 bases. J gave up 3 bases and V 5 bases, and 7 bases lay outside the gene matches. Germline V gene lookup returns CDR1 SGHTA and CDR2 FQGNSA. There are 15 residues in the CDR3.